One and the same sample provided the 5 T cell receptor beta chains below, sequenced in a study of shared clonotypes between healthy human individuals. Libraries were prepared by immunoSEQ multiplex PCR; TCRdb keeps only in-frame clonotypes and omits some of them. The repertoire holds 2 million to 2.5 million clones, with roughly 92% as singletons. Source material: naive CD4+ T cells from PBMCs. As for subset: CD45RA+ positively selected. All receptors come from a man aged 18 to 30 in good health. Some clones in this sample may be carry-over from other donors' samples.

The chain couples TRBV5-6 to TRBJ2-7; 7 bases match TRBD1. J lost 0 bases, V lost 2 bases, and 11 bases had no gene match. CDR1 SGHDT and CDR2 YYEEEE come from the germline V gene. The CDR3 has 17 residues. The CDR3 here is CASSLISGTALSYEQYF. In DNA, the CDR3 is TGTGCCAGCAGCTTAATTTCCGGGACAGCCCTCTCCTACGAGCAGTACTTC.

The chain links TRBV9 to TRBJ2-3; 7 nucleotides align to TRBD2. The V segment lost 3 bases and the J segment 3 bases; nucleotides outside the gene matches: 10. The CDR3 runs 16 residues. Germline loops: CDR1 SGDLS, CDR2 YYNGEE. CDR3 in DNA: TGTGCCAGCAGCGCCTACGGAGCGGGGACTACAGATACGCAGTATTTT. It encodes CASSAYGAGTTDTQYF.

The rearrangement links TRBV5-6 to TRBJ2-2, with D maybe TRBD1 (6 bases). V was pared by 3 bases and J by 6 bases, with 18 bases between. There are 16 residues in the CDR3. The germline V gene encodes CDR1 SGHDT and CDR2 YYEEEE. The CDR3 sequence is CASSWESGVGPGELFF. The CDR3, as DNA: TGTGCCAGCAGCTGGGAGTCAGGGGTGGGGCCCGGGGAGCTGTTTTTT.

V and J are TRBV18 and TRBJ2-2; 15 bases agree with TRBD2. From germline, CDR1 is KGHSH and CDR2 LQKENI. Trimming cost V 0 bases and J 4 bases; bases outside gene matches: 3. CDR3 size: 18 residues. The CDR3, as DNA: TGTGCCAGCTCACCACCGGGACTAGCGGGAGGCCGCACCGGGGAGCTGTTTTTT. Translating gives CASSPPGLAGGRTGELFF.

Here the CDR3 DNA reads TGTGCCAGCAGCTGGGGGGAGGATACGCAGTATTTT. It specifies CASSWGEDTQYF. The genes are TRBV5-6 and TRBJ2-3; possible D gene TRBD2, 6 bases. CDR1 SGHDT and CDR2 YYEEEE come from the germline V gene. The CDR3 extends over 12 amino acids. V gave up 3 bases and J gave up 6 bases, with 8 bases separating them.